These 23 T cell receptor beta chains came from one sample sequenced in a study of shared clonotypes between healthy human individuals. Here immunoSEQ multiplex PCR was the method, and the copy in TCRdb shows in-frame clones only, minus some. Found here are approximately 2.5 million clones, roughly 93% of them singletons; the top ten hold 0.36%. Sequencing was performed on naive CD4+ T cells from PBMCs. Subset indicated: CD45RA+ positively selected. The receptors were gathered from a man younger than 35 in good health. Some clones in this sample may be carry-over from other donors' samples.

This chain uses TRBV5-1 with TRBJ2-7; tentatively, D is TRBD1 (6 bases). Per the germline V gene, CDR1 is SGHRS and CDR2 is YFSETQ. V was clipped by 3 bases and J by 4 bases, with 11 bases between them. This CDR3 has 13 amino acids. CDR3 sequence reads: CASSSETGYEQYF. CDR3 DNA: TGCGCCAGCAGCTCAGAAACAGGGTACGAGCAGTACTTC.

The chain is built from TRBV5-5 and TRBJ2-2; 8 nucleotides line up with TRBD1. Germline-derived CDR1 and CDR2 are SGHKS and YYEKEE (reference sequence). This CDR3 has 14 residues. Germline trimming cut 4 bases from V and 1 base from J; bases unmatched to any gene: 0. DNA of the CDR3: TGTGCCAGCAGCACAGGGGGGAACACCGGGGAGCTGTTTTTT. Residues: CASSTGGNTGELFF.

This clone appeared once. The chain has TRBV5-1 and TRBJ2-1; TRBD2 aligns across 15 bases. This CDR3 is 16 amino acids long. Germline values: CDR1 SGHRS, CDR2 YFSETQ. J gave up 10 bases and V 7 bases, and 12 bases lay outside the gene matches. The CDR3 region is CASAPIGLAGGNEQFF. The CDR3 coding sequence is TGCGCCAGCGCCCCCATTGGACTAGCGGGAGGGAACGAGCAGTTCTTC. The variable domain in full, with the rest retrieved from reference TRBV5-1 and TRBJ2-1, is KAGVTQTPRYLIKTRGQQVTLSCSPISGHRSVSWYQQTPGQGLQFLFEYFSETQRNKGNFPGRFSGRQFSNSRSEMNVSTLELGDSALYLCASAPIGLAGGNEQFFGPGTRLTVL.

The chain links TRBV6-5 to TRBJ2-5; D is possibly TRBD1 or TRBD2 (6 bases each). Trimming cost V 0 bases and J 7 bases, with 15 bases left between them. CDR1 is MNHEY and CDR2 is SVGAGI in the germline V gene. CDR3 length: 15 amino acids. The chain's CDR3 is CASSYSGPRGGTQYF. CDR3 nucleotides: TGTGCCAGCAGTTACTCGGGCCCCAGGGGAGGGACCCAGTACTTC.

The chain uses TRBV6-5 and TRBJ2-2; 13 bases match TRBD2. Per the germline V gene, CDR1 is MNHEY and CDR2 is SVGAGI. The CDR3 runs 15 residues. V dropped 6 bases and J dropped 11; count of bases not matched to a gene: 9. In nucleotides, the CDR3 is TGTGCCAGCAGCAAGGAACCGGGACTAGCGGGAGAGCTGTTTTTT. Its translation: CASSKEPGLAGELFF.

This chain connects TRBV7-9 to TRBJ2-5; D is perhaps TRBD2 (7 bases). V gave up 6 bases and J gave up 3 bases, with 23 bases separating them. Germline lookup yields CDR1 SEHNR and CDR2 FQNEAQ (reference sequence). The CDR3 spans 17 residues. The CDR3 nucleotides are TGTGCCAGCAGGCCCCCCGCGGGGGCGGGGGATAAAGAGACCCAGTACTTC. Encoded protein: CASRPPAGAGDKETQYF.

The rearrangement joins TRBV4-1 to TRBJ2-7; D perhaps matches TRBD1 (5 bases). Between the trimmed V and J ends, which lost 1 base and 2 bases, there was a span of 21 bases. This CDR3 spans 18 amino acids. In germline, CDR1 is MGHRA, CDR2 YSYEKL. The CDR3 here is CASSQGFHEGAWTYEQYF. The CDR3 DNA reads TGCGCCAGCAGCCAAGGGTTTCACGAAGGGGCGTGGACCTACGAGCAGTACTTC.

The CDR3 DNA reads TGTGCCAGCAGCTCCGACAGGCCTAGGGCCACAGATACGCAGTATTTT. It specifies CASSSDRPRATDTQYF. This chain uses TRBV7-2 with TRBJ2-3, with D possibly TRBD1 on 6 matching bases. The ends were cut back, 4 bases at V and 2 bases at J, with 16 bases in the middle. Per germline, CDR1 SGHTA and CDR2 FQGNSA. The CDR3 is 16 residues long.

This chain uses TRBV18 with TRBJ2-6; D gene ambiguous. Deletions cut 0 bases from V and 3 bases from J, with 9 bases between. This CDR3 has 16 amino acids. The germline gives CDR1 KGHSH, CDR2 LQKENI. The CDR3 coding sequence is TGTGCCAGCTCACCACCGGGCGGATTTGGGGCCAACGTCCTGACTTTC. Its translation is CASSPPGGFGANVLTF.

CDR3 DNA sequence: TGTGCCTGGACCTGGCCTGGGCCGGGAAATGAAAAACTGTTTTTT. This codes for CAWTWPGPGNEKLFF. The V and J genes are TRBV30 and TRBJ1-4; D remains ambiguous. Germline assignment: CDR1 GTSNPN and CDR2 SVGIG (reference sequence). The CDR3 contains 15 residues. Trimming pared 4 bases from V and 5 bases from J, leaving 17 bases between.

The CDR3 sequence is CATSRDLRDEQFF. In DNA form, the CDR3 reads TGTGCCACCAGCAGAGATTTAAGGGATGAGCAGTTCTTC. The rearrangement joins TRBV15 to TRBJ2-1; the D is unclear. Per germline, CDR1 LNHNV and CDR2 YYDKDF (reference sequence). This CDR3 comprises 13 residues. V lost 0 bases to trimming and J lost 8 bases, with 8 bases between them.

The chain carries TRBV7-2 and TRBJ2-5; unclear D gene. Germline V gene data show CDR1 as SGHTA and CDR2 as FQGNSA. There are 12 residues in the CDR3. V shed 3 bases and J shed 5 bases, with 7 bases lying between them. The DNA of the CDR3 is TGTGCCAGCAGCTTTGACGGGGAGACCCAGTACTTC. Translated: CASSFDGETQYF.

The chain uses TRBV28 and TRBJ2-4, with D maybe TRBD1 (6 bases). This CDR3 comprises 14 residues. CDR1 and CDR2 (germline): MDHEN, SYDVKM. The V end was cut by 1 base, the J end by 6 bases, with 10 bases between. The CDR3 region has the DNA TGTGCCAGCAGTTTATACCCGACAGGAAACATTCAGTACTTC. It encodes CASSLYPTGNIQYF.

CDR3 sequence (DNA): TGTGCCAGCAGCTTGGTGGCTGCTGGGGCCAAAAACATTCAGTACTTC. Protein product: CASSLVAAGAKNIQYF. The rearrangement joins TRBV7-8 to TRBJ2-4; D gene unclear. V was pared by 3 bases and J by 1 base, with 13 bases between. CDR1 is SGHVS, CDR2 FQNEAQ, per germline. This CDR3 has 16 residues.

The V call is TRBV27, the J call TRBJ2-7; no firm D call. V was shortened by 3 bases and J by 1 base, with 10 bases between the two germline ends. The V gene's germline CDR1 is MNHEY and CDR2 SMNVEV (reference sequence). The CDR3 loop spans 14 amino acids. CDR3 loop: CASSLSRHSYEQYF. CDR3 DNA sequence: TGTGCCAGCAGTTTGTCCAGGCATTCCTACGAGCAGTACTTC.

The J gene is TRBJ1-1, the V gene TRBV11-1, with 7 bases lining up with TRBD1. The V gene's germline CDR1 is SGHAT and CDR2 FQDESV (reference sequence). V shed 1 base and J 8 bases; nucleotides not matched to a gene: 1. The CDR3 contains 12 residues. The CDR3 nucleotides read TGTGCCAGCAGCTTAGGGGACAGCGAAGCTTTCTTT. This gives the protein CASSLGDSEAFF.

V usage is TRBV30 and J usage is TRBJ1-2; D is uncertain. CDR1 is GTSNPN, CDR2 SVGIG, per germline (reference sequence). The CDR3 is 13 residues long. V was clipped by 5 bases and J by 1 base, with 11 bases between them. The CDR3: CAWATGGNYGYTF. Written as DNA, the CDR3 is TGTGCCTGGGCCACGGGAGGTAACTATGGCTACACCTTC.

The chain links TRBV11-1 to TRBJ1-1; D is unclear. Per germline, CDR1 SGHAT and CDR2 FQDESV (reference sequence). The ends were cut back, 5 bases at V and 3 bases at J, with 4 bases in the middle. The CDR3 consists of 11 residues. The CDR3 loop reads CASSRDTEAFF. DNA for the CDR3: TGTGCCAGCAGCCGGGACACTGAAGCTTTCTTT.

This chain links TRBV5-1 with TRBJ1-4; D is unclear. Germline V gene data show CDR1 as SGHRS and CDR2 as YFSETQ. Trimming left V 0 bases short and J 7 bases short, with 13 bases between. This CDR3 spans 15 amino acids. CDR3: CASSLEAGSSEKLFF. CDR3 DNA sequence: TGCGCCAGCAGCTTGGAGGCGGGTTCGAGTGAAAAACTGTTTTTT.

A remark on this clone: Other DNA variants within this sample encode the same CDR3. This chain uses TRBV6-5 with TRBJ2-6; D remains ambiguous. V shed 0 bases and J shed 0 bases, with 6 bases lying between them. The CDR3 spans 16 residues. Germline CDR1 is MNHEY and CDR2 is SVGAGI. CDR3 in DNA: TGTGCCAGCAGTTACTCCGGTCTCTCTGGGGCCAACGTCCTGACTTTC. Translating gives CASSYSGLSGANVLTF.

This clone was found once. Here the CDR3 reads CASDSSYNSPLHF. The CDR3, as DNA: TGTGCCAGCGACAGCTCCTATAATTCACCCCTCCACTTT. This chain uses TRBV2 with TRBJ1-6, with D possibly TRBD1 on 5 matching bases. Germline CDR1 is SNHLY and CDR2 is FYNNEI. CDR3 size: 13 residues. V was clipped by 8 bases and J by 0 bases, with 5 bases between them.

The rearrangement links TRBV28 to TRBJ2-7; D might be TRBD1 (6 bases). CDR3 length: 16 amino acids. V was pared by 5 bases and J by 7 bases, with 24 bases between. In germline, CDR1 is MDHEN, CDR2 SYDVKM. CDR3 coding DNA: TGTGCCAGCAGTGGTGCAACAGGGCTGGGTTTCGAGGAGCAGTACTTC. It translates to CASSGATGLGFEEQYF.

The chain couples TRBV6-1 to TRBJ2-3; the D call may be TRBD1 or TRBD2 (5 bases each). V dropped 3 bases and J dropped 0 bases, with 10 bases sitting between them. The length of the CDR3 is 15 residues. The germline V gene encodes CDR1 MNHNS and CDR2 SASEGT. This chain's CDR3 is CASSDRETSTDTQYF. The CDR3 region has the DNA TGTGCCAGCAGTGACAGGGAGACTAGCACAGATACGCAGTATTTT.